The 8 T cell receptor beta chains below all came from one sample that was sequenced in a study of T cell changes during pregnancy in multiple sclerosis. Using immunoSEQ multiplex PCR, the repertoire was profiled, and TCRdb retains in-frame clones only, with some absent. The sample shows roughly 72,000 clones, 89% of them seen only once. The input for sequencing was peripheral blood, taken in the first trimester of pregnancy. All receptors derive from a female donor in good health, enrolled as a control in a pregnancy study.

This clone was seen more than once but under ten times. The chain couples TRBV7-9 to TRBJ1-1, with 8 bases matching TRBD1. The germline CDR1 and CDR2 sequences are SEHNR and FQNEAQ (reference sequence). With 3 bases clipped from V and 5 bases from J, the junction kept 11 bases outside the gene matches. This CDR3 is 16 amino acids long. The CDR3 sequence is CASSFSTGTGGTEAFF. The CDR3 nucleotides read TGTGCCAGCAGCTTTAGCACCGGGACAGGAGGGACTGAAGCTTTCTTT.

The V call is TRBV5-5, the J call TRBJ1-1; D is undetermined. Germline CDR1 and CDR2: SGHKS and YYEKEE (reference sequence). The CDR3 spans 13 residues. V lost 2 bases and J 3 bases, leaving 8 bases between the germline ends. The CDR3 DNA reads TGTGCCAGCAGCTTTGCAGGTTACACTGAAGCTTTCTTT. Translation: CASSFAGYTEAFF.

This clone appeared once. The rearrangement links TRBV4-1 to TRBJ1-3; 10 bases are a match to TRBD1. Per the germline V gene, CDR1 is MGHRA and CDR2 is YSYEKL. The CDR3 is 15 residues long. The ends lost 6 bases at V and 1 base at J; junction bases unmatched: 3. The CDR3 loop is CASRGQGRSGNTIYF. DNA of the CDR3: TGCGCCAGCAGGGGACAGGGGAGGTCTGGAAACACCATATATTTT.

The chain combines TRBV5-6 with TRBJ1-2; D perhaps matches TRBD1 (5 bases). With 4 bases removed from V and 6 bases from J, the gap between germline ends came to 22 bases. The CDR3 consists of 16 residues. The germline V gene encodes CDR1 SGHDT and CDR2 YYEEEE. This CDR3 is CASSPFLGTSAHGYTF. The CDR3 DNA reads TGTGCCAGCAGCCCTTTCTTGGGGACTTCAGCCCATGGCTACACCTTC.

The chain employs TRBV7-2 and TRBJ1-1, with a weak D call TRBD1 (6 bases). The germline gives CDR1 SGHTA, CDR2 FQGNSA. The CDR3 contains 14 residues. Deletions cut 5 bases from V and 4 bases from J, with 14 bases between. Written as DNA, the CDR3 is TGTGCCAGCAGCCAGGGGATTGGTGGCACTGAAGCTTTCTTT. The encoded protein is CASSQGIGGTEAFF.

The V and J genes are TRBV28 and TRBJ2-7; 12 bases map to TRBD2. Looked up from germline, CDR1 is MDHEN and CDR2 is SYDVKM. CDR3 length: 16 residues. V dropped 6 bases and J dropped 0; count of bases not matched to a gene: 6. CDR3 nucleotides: TGTGCCAGCAGCTCTCCGACTAGCGGGAGCTCCTACGAGCAGTACTTC. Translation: CASSSPTSGSSYEQYF.

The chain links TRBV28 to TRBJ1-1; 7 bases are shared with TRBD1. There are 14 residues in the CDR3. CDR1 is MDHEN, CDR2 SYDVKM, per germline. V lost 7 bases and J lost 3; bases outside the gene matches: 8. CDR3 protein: CASNVLGTDTEAFF. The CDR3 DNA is TGTGCCAGCAACGTACTCGGGACAGACACTGAAGCTTTCTTT.

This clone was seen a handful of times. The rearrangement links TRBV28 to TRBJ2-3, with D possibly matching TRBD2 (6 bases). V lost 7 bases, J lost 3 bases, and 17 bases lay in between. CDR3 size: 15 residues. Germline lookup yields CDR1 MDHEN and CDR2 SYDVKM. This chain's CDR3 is CASTPPGLGTDTQYF. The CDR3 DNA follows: TGTGCCAGCACTCCTCCGGGACTCGGAACAGATACGCAGTATTTT.